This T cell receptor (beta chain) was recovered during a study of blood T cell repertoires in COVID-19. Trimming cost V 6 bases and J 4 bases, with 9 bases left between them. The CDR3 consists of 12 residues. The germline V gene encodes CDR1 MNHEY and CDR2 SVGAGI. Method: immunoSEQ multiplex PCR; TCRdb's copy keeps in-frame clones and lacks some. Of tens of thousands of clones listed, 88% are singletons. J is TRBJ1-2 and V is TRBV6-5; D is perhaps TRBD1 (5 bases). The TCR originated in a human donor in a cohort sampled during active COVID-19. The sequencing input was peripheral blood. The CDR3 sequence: CASRGEGYGYTF. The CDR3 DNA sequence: TGTGCCAGCAGAGGGGAGGGCTATGGCTACACCTTC.